These T cell receptor beta chains were read from a single sample in a study of blood T cell repertoires in COVID-19. Sequencing was performed with immunoSEQ multiplex PCR; in TCRdb, only in-frame clones are kept and a portion is missing. The sample comprises roughly 360,000 clones, about 89% of which are singletons, and 1% to 1.5% rests with the top ten. The sample taken for sequencing was PBMCs or T cells enriched from blood (not recorded which). These receptors all stem from a man aged 30 to 39 who had recovered from COVID-19. Each CDR3 is given with its conserved first and last residue. The D gene is left open where the match is weak.

>.|TRBJ1-2|TRBV25-1
CASSEYWSAGAGYTF
>TRBD1|TRBJ1-1|TRBV28
CASSRGRTEAFF
>TRBD1|TRBJ1-5|TRBV6-5
CASSRQGIRQPQHF
>TRBD1|TRBJ2-1|TRBV30
CACLGQGSYNEQFF
>.|TRBJ1-1|TRBV14
CASSQERLRGGGTEAFF
>TRBD1|TRBJ2-1|TRBV5-5
CASSLLRTGREQFF
>.|TRBJ1-1|TRBV27
CASSRARGNTEAFF
>TRBD1|TRBJ1-3|TRBV5-6
CASSRRNRGSGNTIYF
>TRBD1|TRBJ2-1|TRBV6-5
CASSYVGQGEIEQFF
>TRBD1|TRBJ2-3|TRBV27
CASSLTPGTGEFTDTQYF
>TRBD1|TRBJ1-5|TRBV28
CASFTPGQGGQPQHF
>TRBD1|TRBJ2-3|TRBV9
CASSNHRDRSQYF
>.|TRBJ2-7|TRBV7-9
CASSLGWGDSYEQYF
>.|TRBJ1-1|TRBV12-5
CASVLTGEVFAEAFF
>.|TRBJ1-1|TRBV3-1/TRBV3-2
CASSHGGGTEAFF
>.|TRBJ1-1|TRBV18
CASSPARLNTEAFF
>.|TRBJ1-4|TRBV4-2
CASSLDRGDEKLFF
>.|TRBJ1-1|TRBV9
CASSVLPLNTEAFF
>TRBD1|TRBJ2-7|TRBV7-2
CASSLGAGQGNSYEQYF
>TRBD1|TRBJ1-1|TRBV4-1
CASSQQDRSSTEAFF
>.|TRBJ2-1|TRBV4-1
CASSQVGGLEQFF
>.|TRBJ2-1|TRBV6-2/TRBV6-3
CASSTGFEQFF
>TRBD1|TRBJ1-2|TRBV5-5
CASSLSDRQGGYTF
>.|TRBJ1-5|TRBV7-8
CASSHGKQPQHF
>TRBD1|TRBJ1-5|TRBV18
CASSPETGGVNQPQHF
>TRBD1|TRBJ1-6|TRBV6-5
CASNRGQGWEPLHF
>.|TRBJ1-4|TRBV6-1
CASSEDRRKGEKLFF
>.|TRBJ1-5|TRBV15
CATSPERNQPQHF
>.|TRBJ2-5|TRBV7-9
CASSLAPMYQETQYF
>.|TRBJ2-1|TRBV19
CASSIAGGGNEQFF
>TRBD1|TRBJ1-5|TRBV12-5
CASGLPHGQVNQPQHF
>TRBD1|TRBJ1-2|TRBV6-5
CASSDRGLDGYTF
>TRBD2|TRBJ2-7|TRBV19
CASSERGEAYEQYF
>.|TRBJ2-7|TRBV3-1/TRBV3-2
CASSKSSGQNEQYF
>TRBD2|TRBJ2-3|TRBV7-8
CASSFPSGGVTDTQYF
>.|TRBJ1-1|TRBV7-9
CASSLGSAGLTEAFF
>.|TRBJ2-3|TRBV4-2
CASSQDGGGGADTQYF
>TRBD1|TRBJ2-2|TRBV19
CASSISGTASTGELFF
>.|TRBJ1-5|TRBV2
CASSTTGFNQPQHF
>.|TRBJ1-5|TRBV4-3
CASSVSRGSQPQHF
>TRBD1|TRBJ1-2|TRBV20-1
CSASKPGGGPYGYTF
>.|TRBJ1-3|TRBV9
CASSVGSTILSGNTIYF
>.|TRBJ1-5|TRBV11-2
CASRGQSNQPQHF
>TRBD2|TRBJ2-3|TRBV7-2
CASSSVAGGLTDTQYF
>.|TRBJ1-2|TRBV7-9
CASSLASDGYTF
>.|TRBJ1-5|TRBV5-1
CASSLGGQSNQPQHF
>TRBD1|TRBJ1-4|TRBV5-1
CASSLGPYGTGNEKLFF
>.|TRBJ1-2|TRBV6-5
CASTATPGYGYTF
>TRBD1|TRBJ1-2|TRBV7-2
CASSGTVLYGYTF